This T cell receptor beta chain was recorded in a study of technical replicates of blood from a handful of donors. TCRdb keeps only in-frame clones here, not all; method: immunoSEQ multiplex PCR. The sample consists of nearly 80,000 clones, approximately 93% of them appearing once. In its sample, this clone was seen once. The clonotype was recovered from a human donor in good health. Sequencing was performed on T cells isolated from PBMCs.

In DNA form, the CDR3 reads TGCGCCAGCAGCCAAGAAGGCACTAGTGATGAGACCCAGTACTTC. As protein: CASSQEGTSDETQYF. This chain connects TRBV4-1 to TRBJ2-5, with D possibly matching TRBD2 (5 bases). The CDR3 length is 15 residues. Germline loops: CDR1 MGHRA, CDR2 YSYEKL. Trimming removed 0 bases at V and 5 bases at J, with 13 bases between.